This is a list of T cell receptor beta chains from one sample in a study of identical twins. TCRdb passed the 5' RACE reads through MiXCR, listing each CDR3 protein once. The data show 200,000 to 250,000 distinct CDR3 sequences, roughly 7.1% seen once. The sample was also linked to a second study, of T cells expressing NK-cell markers.

Source material: CD8+ T cells sorted from blood. The receptors derive from a woman aged 18-30 years in good health. CDR3s include the opening cysteine and the closing phenylalanine or tryptophan. D genes are given only for firm matches.

d_call	v_call	j_call	cdr3_aa
TRBD1	TRBV24-1	TRBJ2-2	CATSVGTESGELFF
TRBD2	TRBV11-2	TRBJ2-3	CASRTLADPTDTQYF
TRBD1	TRBV3-1	TRBJ2-3	CASSPGDRALLELDTQYF
TRBD1	TRBV5-8	TRBJ2-2	CASSPGQGARGNTGELFF
NA	TRBV12-3/TRBV12-4	TRBJ1-5	CASSLGKFSNQPQHF
NA	TRBV20-1	TRBJ2-1	CSANLWNEQFF
TRBD2	TRBV12-3/TRBV12-4	TRBJ2-5	CATSIGPSGSETQYF
NA	TRBV7-6	TRBJ1-1	CASSSPDRLGTEAFF
NA	TRBV19	TRBJ2-1	CASSMVYSSYNEQFF
NA	TRBV14	TRBJ2-1	CASSQDLIDEQFF
NA	TRBV27	TRBJ2-7	CASSKQDSIYEQYF
TRBD2	TRBV14	TRBJ2-1	CASSQDWTTSGSSRDNEQFF
NA	TRBV5-1	TRBJ1-1	CASSSPGTLNTEAFF
TRBD2	TRBV5-6	TRBJ2-3	CASSLRGLAYGDTQYF
NA	TRBV10-3	TRBJ2-2	CAISGFRQLVGELFF
NA	TRBV6-5	TRBJ1-5	CASSSSRTGINQPQHF
TRBD1	TRBV29-1	TRBJ2-7	CSVSDRAHEQYF
NA	TRBV5-6	TRBJ1-1	CASSSLQIEAFF
NA	TRBV5-6	TRBJ2-3	CAIGPGVEGATDTQYF
NA	TRBV11-2	TRBJ2-7	CASSFRGDEQYF
NA	TRBV5-5	TRBJ2-2	CASSWAPWVGDTGELFF
TRBD1	TRBV27	TRBJ2-3	CASSPLLTGKIADTQYF
NA	TRBV12-3/TRBV12-4	TRBJ1-1	CASSFGGTDTEAFF
NA	TRBV13	TRBJ2-5	CASSSGRDLQQTQYF
NA	TRBV7-9	TRBJ2-5	CASSLGVGAVETQYF
NA	TRBV12-3/TRBV12-4	TRBJ1-1	CASRPRGDFLTEAFF
TRBD2	TRBV20-1	TRBJ2-1	CSARDISGRYNEQFF